This T cell receptor beta chain was identified in a study of OX40 agonist ivuxolimab in advanced cancers. Across the study: Dose-escalation subjects each had hepatocellular carcinoma, melanoma, renal cell or head and neck cancer. Study results and limitations: Clonal expansion from baseline to week 6 occurred in both CD4+ and CD8+ T cells. Low clonal expansion, among the lowest seen, marked partial responders at 0.1-3.0 mg/kg.

Some clones are missing from TCRdb's copy, which holds only in-frame ones; the method was immunoSEQ multiplex PCR. The sample holds 50,000 to 70,000 clones, about 82% seen once. The CDR3 runs to 13 residues. Germline V gene sequence: CDR1 SNHLY, CDR2 FYNNEI. Trimming took off 5 bases at V and 7 bases at J, with 15 bases between the two ends. This clone was counted a few times. The antigen is undetermined. On cycle 4 day 1 and cycle 7 day 1, as well as at baseline, blood was sampled. The TCR was taken from an adult with an advanced solid tumor such as melanoma, head and neck, liver or kidney cancer. This sample comprised CD4+ or CD8+ T cells sorted from blood, obtained in a trial of the OX40 agonist ivuxolimab. The chain carries TRBV2 and TRBJ2-7; D is possibly TRBD2 (5 bases). This CDR3 is CASSKTSGNEQYF. The CDR3 bases are TGTGCCAGCAGTAAAACATCGGGGAATGAGCAGTACTTC.